This TCR beta chain was retrieved from a study of T cell repertoires in Merkel cell carcinoma (dated by TCRdb to between 2018 and 2020). About the study as a whole: Patients who had received intralesional immunotherapy or systemic immune checkpoint blockade prior to the biopsy were excluded. Tetramer sorting, cloning and paired TCR sequencing of expanded tumor-infiltrating lymphocytes were first used to define MCPyV-specific clonotypes. Inclusion required a diagnosis of MCPyV-positive Merkel cell carcinoma and successful in vitro expansion of tumor-infiltrating lymphocytes.

A distance of 17 bases separates the germline ends of V and J, which lose 2 bases and 0 bases respectively. Its CDR3 holds 18 amino acids, cysteine through phenylalanine. CDR3 DNA only is kept here, 54 bases in frame from base 1. CDR1 and CDR2 were assigned from the germline V gene as SGHTA and FQGTGA. Each study subject had MCPyV-positive Merkel cell carcinoma confirmed by biopsy and had serum antibodies to T-antigen that tested positive. Genomic DNA was extracted from several adjacent 10-micron frozen tumor sections without cell sorting or culture. Optimal cutting temperature compound was used to freeze tumor biopsy tissue measuring roughly 5 x 5 x 5 mm. Hematoxylin and eosin scout sections confirmed abundant Merkel cell carcinoma and infiltrating cells in the frozen biopsy. TRB CDR3 sequencing and data processing of tumor genomic DNA were performed with the immunoSEQ assay. Held by TCRdb, this immuneACCESS table contains in-frame sequences only and omits some clones. Under half of the omission traces to an unresolved V gene where checked; the cause of the rest is unknown. Present in this sample are about 15,000 clones, approximately 73% of which were seen just once. The leading ten clones occupy approximately 17% of the sample.

What the study reported, not specific to this receptor: No normal tissue biopsies were studied.

In the case of this clone: Its antigen is still unknown. No much larger clonotype is one base removed from it; base qualities were not supplied.

The chain is assembled from TRBV7-3 and TRBJ1-5, with no D gene named confidently. Material for sequencing was tumor tissue. The TCR originated in an adult with Merkel cell carcinoma. For the CDR3, the sequence is CASSLEGPMVDSNQPQHF. Read as DNA, the sequence is TGTGCCAGCAGCTTAGAAGGGCCGATGGTCGATAGCAATCAGCCCCAGCATTTT.